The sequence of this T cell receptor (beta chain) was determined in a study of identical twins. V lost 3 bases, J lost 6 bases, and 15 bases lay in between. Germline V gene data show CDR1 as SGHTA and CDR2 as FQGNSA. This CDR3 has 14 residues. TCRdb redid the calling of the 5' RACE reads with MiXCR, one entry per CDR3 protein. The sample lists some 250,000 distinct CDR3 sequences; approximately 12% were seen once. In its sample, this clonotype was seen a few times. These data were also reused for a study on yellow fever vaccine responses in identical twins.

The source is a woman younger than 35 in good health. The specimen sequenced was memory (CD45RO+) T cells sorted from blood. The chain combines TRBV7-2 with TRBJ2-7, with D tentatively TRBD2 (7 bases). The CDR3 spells CASSFWGGASEQYF. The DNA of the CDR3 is TGTGCCAGCAGCTTTTGGGGGGGGGCCTCCGAGCAGTACTTC.